This T cell receptor beta chain was identified in a study of T cells in Graves' hyperthyroidism and ophthalmopathy. Overall study results and limits: Median prediction lead before ophthalmopathy onset was roughly 6 months with the model.

Many counts were recorded for this clonotype. The antigen remains unidentified. Amplified TCR beta CDR3 regions derived from RNA transcripts. The HTBI primer set served for first-round RT-PCR of the TCR CDR3. TCRdb used MiXCR to reprocess the multiplex PCR reads, holding one entry per CDR3 protein. This sample carries approximately 610,000 distinct CDR3 sequences, under 15% of them seen once, and the ten largest clones take roughly 4.5%. The V gene's germline CDR1 is DFQATT and CDR2 SNEGSKA (reference sequence). The CDR3 has 15 residues. Trimming stripped 4 bases from V and 4 bases from J, with 19 bases between.

The genes are TRBV20-1 and TRBJ1-1, with D maybe TRBD1 (5 bases). Material for sequencing was blood. The TCR sequence derives from a woman aged 40 to 55 with Graves' ophthalmopathy. CDR3 region: CSATDGGTLGTEAFF. CDR3 bases: TGCAGTGCTACCGACGGGGGGACTTTGGGCACTGAAGCTTTCTTT.